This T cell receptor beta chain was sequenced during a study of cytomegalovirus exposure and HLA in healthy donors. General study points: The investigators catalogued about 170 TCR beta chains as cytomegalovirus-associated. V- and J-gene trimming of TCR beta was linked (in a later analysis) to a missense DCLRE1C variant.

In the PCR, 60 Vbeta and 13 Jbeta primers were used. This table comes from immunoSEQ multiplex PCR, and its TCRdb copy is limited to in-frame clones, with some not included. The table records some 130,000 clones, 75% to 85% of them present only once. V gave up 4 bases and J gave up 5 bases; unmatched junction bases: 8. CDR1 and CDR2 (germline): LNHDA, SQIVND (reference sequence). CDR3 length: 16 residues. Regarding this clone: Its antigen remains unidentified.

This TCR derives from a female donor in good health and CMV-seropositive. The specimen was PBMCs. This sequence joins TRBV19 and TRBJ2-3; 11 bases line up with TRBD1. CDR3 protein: CASSRRRGTGGDTQYF. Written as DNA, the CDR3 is TGTGCCAGTAGTAGACGACGGGGGACAGGGGGAGATACGCAGTATTTT.